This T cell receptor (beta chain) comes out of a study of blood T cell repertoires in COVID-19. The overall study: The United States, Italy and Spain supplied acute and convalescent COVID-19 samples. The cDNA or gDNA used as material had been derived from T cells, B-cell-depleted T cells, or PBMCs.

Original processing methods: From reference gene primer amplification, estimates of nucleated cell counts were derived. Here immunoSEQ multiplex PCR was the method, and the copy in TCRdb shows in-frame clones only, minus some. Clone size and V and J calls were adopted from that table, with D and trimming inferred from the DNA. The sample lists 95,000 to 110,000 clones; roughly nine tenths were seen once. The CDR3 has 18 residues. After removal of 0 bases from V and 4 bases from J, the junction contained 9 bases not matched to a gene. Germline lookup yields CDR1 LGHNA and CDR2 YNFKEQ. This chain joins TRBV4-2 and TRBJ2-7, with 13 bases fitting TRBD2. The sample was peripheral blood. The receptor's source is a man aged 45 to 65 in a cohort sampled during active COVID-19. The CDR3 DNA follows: TGTGCCAGCAGCCAAGATACTAGCGGGGGGGCCGTTGGATACGAGCAGTACTTC. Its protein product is CASSQDTSGGAVGYEQYF.